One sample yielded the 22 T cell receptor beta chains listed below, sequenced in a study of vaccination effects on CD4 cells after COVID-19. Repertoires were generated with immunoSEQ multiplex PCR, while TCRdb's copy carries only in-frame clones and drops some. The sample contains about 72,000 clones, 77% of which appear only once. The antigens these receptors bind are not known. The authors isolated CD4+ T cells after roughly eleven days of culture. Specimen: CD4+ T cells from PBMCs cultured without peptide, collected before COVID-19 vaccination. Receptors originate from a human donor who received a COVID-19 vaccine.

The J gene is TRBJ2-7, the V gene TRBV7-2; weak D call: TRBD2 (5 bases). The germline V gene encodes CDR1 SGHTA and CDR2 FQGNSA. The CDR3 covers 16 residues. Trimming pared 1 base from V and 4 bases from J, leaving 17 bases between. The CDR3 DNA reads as TGTGCCAGCAGCTTAGTATCTGGCCGCTCGGGGTACGAGCAGTACGTC. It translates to CASSLVSGRSGYEQYV.

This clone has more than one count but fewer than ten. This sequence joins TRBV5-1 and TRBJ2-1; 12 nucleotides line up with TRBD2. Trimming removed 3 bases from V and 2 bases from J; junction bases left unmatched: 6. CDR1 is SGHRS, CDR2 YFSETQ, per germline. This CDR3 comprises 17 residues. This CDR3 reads CASSYATSGGPYNEQFF. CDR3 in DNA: TGCGCCAGCAGCTATGCGACTAGCGGGGGTCCCTACAATGAGCAGTTCTTC.

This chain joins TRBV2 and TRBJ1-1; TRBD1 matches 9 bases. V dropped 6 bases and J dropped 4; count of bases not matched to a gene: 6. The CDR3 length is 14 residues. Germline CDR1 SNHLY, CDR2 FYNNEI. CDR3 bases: TGTGCCAGCAGAGGGGACAGGGAGATCACTGAAGCTTTCTTT. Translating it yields CASRGDREITEAFF.

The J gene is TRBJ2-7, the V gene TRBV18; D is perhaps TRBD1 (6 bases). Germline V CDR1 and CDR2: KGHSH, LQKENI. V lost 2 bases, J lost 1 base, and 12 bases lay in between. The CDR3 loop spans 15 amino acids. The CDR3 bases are TGTGCCAGCTCACCAGGGCAGGGGCCTTCCTACGAGCAGTACGTC. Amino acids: CASSPGQGPSYEQYV.

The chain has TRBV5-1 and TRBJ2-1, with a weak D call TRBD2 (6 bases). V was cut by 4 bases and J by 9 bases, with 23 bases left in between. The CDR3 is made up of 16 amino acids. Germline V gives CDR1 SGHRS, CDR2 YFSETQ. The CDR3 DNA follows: TGCGCCAGCAGCCTTACCGGGACTCCCGGGGTAGGTGAGCAGTTCTTC. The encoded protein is CASSLTGTPGVGEQFF.

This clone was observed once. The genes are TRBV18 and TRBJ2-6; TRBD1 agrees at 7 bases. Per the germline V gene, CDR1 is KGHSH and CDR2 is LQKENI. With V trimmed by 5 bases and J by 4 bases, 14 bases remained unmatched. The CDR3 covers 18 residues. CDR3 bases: TGTGCCAGCTCATCCCAACAGGGGAACCTCGGAGGGGCCAACGTCCTGACTTTC. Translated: CASSSQQGNLGGANVLTF. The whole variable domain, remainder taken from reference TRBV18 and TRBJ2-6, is NAGVMQNPRHLVRRRGQEARLRCSPMKGHSHVYWYRQLPEEGLKFMVYLQKENIIDESGMPKERFSAEFPKEGPSILRIQQVVRGDSAAYFCASSSQQGNLGGANVLTFGAGSRLTVL.

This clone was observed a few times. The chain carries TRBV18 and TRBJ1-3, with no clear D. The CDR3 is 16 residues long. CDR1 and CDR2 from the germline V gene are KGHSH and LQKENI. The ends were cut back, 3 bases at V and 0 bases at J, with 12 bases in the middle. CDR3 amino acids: CASSPTSGISGNTIYF. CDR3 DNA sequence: TGTGCCAGCTCACCGACTTCCGGGATCTCTGGAAACACCATATATTTT.

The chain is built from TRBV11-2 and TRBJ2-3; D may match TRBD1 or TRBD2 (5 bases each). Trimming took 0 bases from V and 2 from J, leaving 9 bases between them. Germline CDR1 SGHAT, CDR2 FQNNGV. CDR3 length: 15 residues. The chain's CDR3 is CASSLEWGSTDTQYF. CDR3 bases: TGTGCCAGCAGCTTAGAATGGGGGTCCACAGATACGCAGTATTTT.

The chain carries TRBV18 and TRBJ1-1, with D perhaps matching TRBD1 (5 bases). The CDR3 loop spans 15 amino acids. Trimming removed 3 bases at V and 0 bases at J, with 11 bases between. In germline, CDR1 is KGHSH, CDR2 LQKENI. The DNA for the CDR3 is TGTGCCAGCTCACCGTCTCCAGGGATGAACACTGAAGCTTTCTTT. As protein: CASSPSPGMNTEAFF.

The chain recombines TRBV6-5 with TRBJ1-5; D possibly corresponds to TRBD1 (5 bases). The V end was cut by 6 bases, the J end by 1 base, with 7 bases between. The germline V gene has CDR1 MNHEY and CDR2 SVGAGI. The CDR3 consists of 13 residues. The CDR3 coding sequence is TGTGCCAGCAGGGACACAAGCAATCAGCCCCAGCATTTT. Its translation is CASRDTSNQPQHF.

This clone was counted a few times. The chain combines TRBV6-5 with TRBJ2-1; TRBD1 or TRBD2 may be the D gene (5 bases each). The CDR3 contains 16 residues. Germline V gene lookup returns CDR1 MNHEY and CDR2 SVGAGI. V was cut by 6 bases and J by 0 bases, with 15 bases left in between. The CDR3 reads CASRYREGSSYNEQFF. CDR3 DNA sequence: TGTGCCAGCAGATACCGAGAGGGGAGCTCCTACAATGAGCAGTTCTTC.

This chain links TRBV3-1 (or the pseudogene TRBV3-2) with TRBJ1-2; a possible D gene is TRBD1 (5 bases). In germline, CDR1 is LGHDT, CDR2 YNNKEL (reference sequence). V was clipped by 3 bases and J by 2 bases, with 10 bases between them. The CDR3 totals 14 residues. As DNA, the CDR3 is TGTGCCAGCAGCCAGTATGGGGACAACTATGGCTACACCTTC. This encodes CASSQYGDNYGYTF.

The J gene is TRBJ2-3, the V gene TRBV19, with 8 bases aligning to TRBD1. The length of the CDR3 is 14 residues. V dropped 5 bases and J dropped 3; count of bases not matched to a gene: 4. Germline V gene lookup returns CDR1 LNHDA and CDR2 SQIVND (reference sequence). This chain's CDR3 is CASSWGQETDTQYF. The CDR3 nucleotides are TGTGCCAGTAGTTGGGGACAGGAGACAGATACGCAGTATTTT.

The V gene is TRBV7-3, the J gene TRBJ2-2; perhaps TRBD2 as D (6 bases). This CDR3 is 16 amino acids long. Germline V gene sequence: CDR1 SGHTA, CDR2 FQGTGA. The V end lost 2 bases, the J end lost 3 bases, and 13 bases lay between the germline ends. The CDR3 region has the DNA TGTGCCAGCAGCTTATTGGGTTTAGCGGACACCGGGGAGCTGTTTTTT. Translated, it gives CASSLLGLADTGELFF.

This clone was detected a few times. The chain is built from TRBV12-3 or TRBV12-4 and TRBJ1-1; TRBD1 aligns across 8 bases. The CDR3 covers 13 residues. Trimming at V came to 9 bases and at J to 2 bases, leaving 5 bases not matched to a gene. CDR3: CASRQGTNTEAFF. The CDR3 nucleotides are TGTGCCAGTAGACAGGGGACCAACACTGAAGCTTTCTTT.

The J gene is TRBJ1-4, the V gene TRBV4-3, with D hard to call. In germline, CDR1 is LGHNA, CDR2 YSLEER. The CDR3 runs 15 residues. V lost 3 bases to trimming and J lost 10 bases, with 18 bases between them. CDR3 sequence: CASSQGQPLIGKLFF. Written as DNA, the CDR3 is TGCGCCAGCAGCCAGGGCCAGCCCTTGATTGGAAAACTGTTTTTT.

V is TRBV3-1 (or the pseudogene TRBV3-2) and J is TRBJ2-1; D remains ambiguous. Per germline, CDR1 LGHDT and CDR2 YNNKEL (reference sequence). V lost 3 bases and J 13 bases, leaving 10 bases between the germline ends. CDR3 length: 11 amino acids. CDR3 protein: CASSHSLTQFF. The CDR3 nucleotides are TGTGCCAGCAGCCATTCATTAACCCAGTTCTTC.

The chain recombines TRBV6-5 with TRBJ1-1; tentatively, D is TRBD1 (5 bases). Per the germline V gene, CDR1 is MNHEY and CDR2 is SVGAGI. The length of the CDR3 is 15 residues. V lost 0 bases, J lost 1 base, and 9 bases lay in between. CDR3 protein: CASSYSPGRNTEAFF. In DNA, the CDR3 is TGTGCCAGCAGTTACTCCCCAGGGAGGAACACTGAAGCTTTCTTT.

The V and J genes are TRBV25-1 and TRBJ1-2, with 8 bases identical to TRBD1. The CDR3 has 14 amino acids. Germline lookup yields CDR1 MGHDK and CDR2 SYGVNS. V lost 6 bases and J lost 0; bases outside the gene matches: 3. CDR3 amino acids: CASRPGQANYGYTF. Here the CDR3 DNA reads TGTGCCAGCAGGCCGGGACAGGCTAACTATGGCTACACCTTC.

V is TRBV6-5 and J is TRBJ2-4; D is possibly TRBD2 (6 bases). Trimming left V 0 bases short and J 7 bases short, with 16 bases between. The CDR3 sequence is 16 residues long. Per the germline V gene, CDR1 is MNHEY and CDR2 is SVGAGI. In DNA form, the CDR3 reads TGTGCCAGCAGTTACTCTCGGGGGAGTGGAGGGAACATTCAGTACTTC. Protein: CASSYSRGSGGNIQYF.

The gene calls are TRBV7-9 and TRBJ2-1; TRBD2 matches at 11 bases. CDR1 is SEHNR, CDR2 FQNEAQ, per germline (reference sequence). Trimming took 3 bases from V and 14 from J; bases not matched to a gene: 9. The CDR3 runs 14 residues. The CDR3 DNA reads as TGTGCCAGCAGCTTTACTAGCGGGGGTGCTTTGGAGTTCTTC. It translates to CASSFTSGGALEFF.

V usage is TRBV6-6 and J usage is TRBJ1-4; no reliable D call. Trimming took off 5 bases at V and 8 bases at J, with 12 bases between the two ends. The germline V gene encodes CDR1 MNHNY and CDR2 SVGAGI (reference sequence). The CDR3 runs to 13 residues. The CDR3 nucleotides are TGTGCCAGCAGTAGTCTGGGGAAGGAAAAACTGTTTTTT. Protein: CASSSLGKEKLFF.